This entry concerns a single T cell receptor beta chain. Its specificity is unknown. The data are from a study of blood T cells in healthy people across ages. The study, taken as a whole, reports: PBMCs that were unsorted prevented a conclusive naive versus antigen-experienced comparison.

For the second PCR, which ran for about 7 to 12 cycles, a sample-barcoded 5' primer and a J-beta primer mix were used. TCRdb recomputed calls from the 5' RACE reads with MiXCR, one row per CDR3 protein. The sample carries hundreds of thousands of distinct CDR3 sequences, around 50% recorded once. The CDR3 has 15 amino acids. Deletions cut 7 bases from V and 1 base from J, with 15 bases between. Germline V lookup: CDR1 SNHLY, CDR2 FYNNEI. Input material: blood. This TCR was recovered from a man aged 35-49 years in good health. The chain uses TRBV2 and TRBJ2-3; D call uncertain. The CDR3, as DNA: TGTGCCAGCAAGATAGGAGTGGCAGGCACAGATACGCAGTATTTT. This codes for CASKIGVAGTDTQYF.